This TCR beta chain appears in the sequencing data of a study of post-analysis software for immune sequencing data (dated by TCRdb to the mid-2010s). At the level of the whole study: Relapsing-remitting, secondary progressive and progressive-relapsing multiple sclerosis were recorded as disease courses, and subtype annotation was lacking for some patients. The patient repertoires were set against eleven to twelve previously published healthy control repertoires from donors whose ages ranged from about 6 to 25 years. A subset of samples was prepared in parallel using single-end sample barcoding, then pooled and co-amplified after Illumina adapter ligation. Findings and caveats that apply to the study as a whole: Significantly higher frequencies in patients than in controls were found for about five TRBV segments, including TRBV5-6, TRBV5-1 and TRBV20-1. Direct clustering with F measure revealed strong co-clustering of samples prepared in the same batch, which led to a batch-effect correction. The control group was slightly older than the multiple sclerosis patient group. Normalized Chao1 diversity was significantly lower in multiple sclerosis patients than controls, suggesting substantial peripheral T-cell clonal expansion.

This clonotype was seen a handful of times. Its specific antigen is unknown. The input lacks base qualities; no much larger clone sits a single base away. The CDR3 sequence holds 14 residues, the cysteine and phenylalanine included. The read is trimmed to its CDR3 DNA, 42 bases read in frame from base 1. The library was built by means of PCR. The sample was run on an Illumina HiSeq 2500. Unique molecular identifiers were incorporated into TCR beta cDNA libraries to reduce PCR and sequencing biases. Per 1 to 10 million input T cells, roughly 0.5 million cDNA molecules were obtained, such that each molecule approximated one T cell. The patient libraries were prepared and sequenced with the same protocol used for the earlier healthy control dataset. Samples belonging to the same batch were prepared together, multiplexed and sequenced on a shared HiSeq lane. Concerning the study's data processing: Raw barcoded reads were processed with MIGEC, and single-read molecular identifier groups were discarded before consensus assembly and CDR3 extraction. VDJtools was used for post-analysis of the clonotype tables, with diversity normalized by down-sampling every dataset to the smallest sample size. In repertoire overlap clustering, CDR3 amino acid sequences, but not nucleotide sequences, were matched to correct batch-related cross-sample contamination. TCRdb redid the processing of the public reads, applying fastp at Q25 and MiXCR, and retained in-frame beta chains. CDR3 protein duplicates are merged, each entry listing the most common genes and DNA. The V and J calls were determined by TCRdb, not by the authors. Within this sample are under 200,000 distinct CDR3 sequences, with around 30% of them counted one time only. The ten largest clones take up less than 4% of the sample.

To demonstrate the VDJtools post-analysis software, TCR beta repertoires were profiled from the peripheral blood of more than ten young patients with multiple sclerosis. The multiple sclerosis patients were children and adolescents between about 6 and 16 years of age. This sequence uses TRBV21-1 and TRBJ1-6. TRBV21-1 is termed a pseudogene. The clonotype originates from a girl younger than 18 with multiple sclerosis. The material sequenced was blood. This receptor has the CDR3 CASSKPSMNSPLHF. The DNA sequence is as follows: TGTGCCAGCAGCAAACCCTCGATGAATTCACCCCTCCACTTT.